These T cell receptor beta chains were read from a single sample in a study of T-cell memory formation after mild COVID-19. TCRdb re-called the 5' RACE reads through MiXCR, storing one row per CDR3 protein. The data show approximately 490,000 distinct CDR3 sequences, around 21% seen once. The specimen sequenced was PBMCs or a T cell subset sorted from them (not recorded which). The source is an adult woman who had mild COVID-19 (a few samples of this study predate the infection). Cell type and time point are not known. The CDR3 runs from the conserved cysteine through the conserved F or W. A D gene is named only where the DNA matches it firmly. Size values are once, few and many counts, or a class for expanded clones, and some rows have none.

j_call,clone_size,v_call,d_call,cdr3_aa
TRBJ2-7,-,TRBV28,TRBD2,CASSPLADSYEQYF
TRBJ1-6,few,TRBV7-2,-,CASSLGPRSSPLHF
TRBJ1-4,-,TRBV4-2,-,CASSQDHLGTNEKLFF
TRBJ1-4,few,TRBV5-1,-,CASSWVAASTNEKLFF
TRBJ2-1,-,TRBV3-1,-,CASSQAGSPTRQFF
TRBJ2-7,-,TRBV29-1,TRBD2,CSVRLADDYEQYF
TRBJ2-7,-,TRBV6-6,TRBD2,CASRPGLAGVGEQYF
TRBJ1-2,-,TRBV20-1,-,CSAREPKNSYGYTF
TRBJ1-2,few,TRBV20-1,TRBD1,CSAREGTGPNYGYTF
TRBJ2-4,-,TRBV5-5,TRBD1,CASSFGQGIAKNIQYF
TRBJ2-5,-,TRBV5-1,TRBD1,CASSFSPGTGGETQYF
TRBJ2-7,-,TRBV30,TRBD1,CAWSRTGAYEQYF
TRBJ1-1,-,TRBV12-3/TRBV12-4,-,CASSLEGLRDTEAFF
TRBJ1-1,few,TRBV11-3,-,CASRLYEAFF
TRBJ2-3,-,TRBV24-1,-,CATSDLSGSTDTQYF
TRBJ1-1,-,TRBV29-1,TRBD1,CSVRQGYRGNTEAFF
TRBJ2-7,many,TRBV7-2,-,CASSLVGGTYEQYF
TRBJ1-1,-,TRBV9,-,CASSSGSSNTEAFF
TRBJ2-7,-,TRBV30,-,CAWGDIYEQYF
TRBJ2-5,-,TRBV20-1,-,CSARALGAGQETQYF
TRBJ2-1,-,TRBV3-1,-,CASSQGENPEQFF
TRBJ2-5,few,TRBV28,-,CASSSDWQETQYF
TRBJ2-1,-,TRBV12-3/TRBV12-4,TRBD2,CASSLRAGGEQFF
TRBJ2-1,-,TRBV4-1,-,CASRGEVGVNEQFF
TRBJ2-7,-,TRBV6-6,TRBD1,CATRQGVSEQYF
TRBJ2-1,few,TRBV19,TRBD2,CASSRLAGRPYNEQFF
TRBJ2-3,-,TRBV18,-,CASSRMSSDTHYF
TRBJ2-1,-,TRBV4-1,-,CASSQVLTSYNEQFF
TRBJ2-7,-,TRBV7-7,-,CASSLGSGLSYEQYF
TRBJ2-1,-,TRBV10-3,-,CAISELEGSYNEQFF
TRBJ1-1,-,TRBV12-3/TRBV12-4,-,CASSFEGRTEAFF
TRBJ1-2,many,TRBV12-3/TRBV12-4,-,CASSSRGNYGYTF
TRBJ1-2,-,TRBV12-3/TRBV12-4,-,CASSFGRVVYGYTF
TRBJ2-3,-,TRBV5-1,TRBD2,CASSVPGLAGSTDTQYF
TRBJ1-1,-,TRBV4-1,TRBD1,CASSQDDRGDTEAFF
TRBJ2-1,few,TRBV3-1,TRBD2,CASSQVHFGRFGEQFF
TRBJ1-2,-,TRBV6-5,TRBD1,CASRDSYIAGYTF
TRBJ2-2,few,TRBV7-9,TRBD2,CASSGRLAGGNTGELFF
TRBJ1-5,few,TRBV27,-,CASSARAYDGTLPHSNQPQHF
TRBJ2-3,few,TRBV21-1,-,CATRGRDTQYF
TRBJ1-5,few,TRBV9,TRBD1,CASSVGDREGQPQHF
TRBJ2-5,few,TRBV25-1,-,CASSDPDGWETQYF
TRBJ2-7,-,TRBV20-1,-,CSARDLQGSYEQYF
TRBJ1-1,-,TRBV5-1,TRBD1,CASSLQGTGNTEAFF
TRBJ2-1,few,TRBV23-1,TRBD2,CASSHAFACGGDNEQFF
TRBJ2-1,-,TRBV9,TRBD2,CASSVVPSGTYNEQFF
TRBJ2-7,few,TRBV7-2,-,CASSRGGRVHEQYF
TRBJ2-7,few,TRBV15,-,CATSIGGTGSYEQYF
TRBJ2-3,few,TRBV27,TRBD2,CASRFSGRVLSSDTQYF
TRBJ1-1,-,TRBV7-6,TRBD1,CASSWHRDRANTEAFF
TRBJ2-5,few,TRBV6-5,-,CASSARFQETQYF